The source of this T cell receptor (beta chain) is a study of cytomegalovirus exposure and HLA in healthy donors. Donors came from a validation cohort of over a hundred subjects, distinct from the first 666-subject cohort. Regarding this clone: Its antigen remains unidentified. The germline gene is not matched at one end of the junction; a read error may be the cause.

Method: immunoSEQ multiplex PCR; TCRdb's copy keeps in-frame clones and lacks some. The sample yields around 300,000 clones, roughly 87% seen once. The CDR3 has 12 residues. Germline CDR1 MNHEY, CDR2 SMNVEV (reference sequence). Findings of the study overall: The study recorded 150 to 200 TCR beta chains that were cytomegalovirus-associated.

The sequence was obtained from a woman in her 30s in good health and CMV-seropositive. The chain couples TRBV27 to TRBJ2-1; TRBD2 aligns across 10 bases. The sequencing sample was made of PBMCs. The CDR3 loop reads CASSPIAGGEIF. The CDR3 bases are TGTGCCAGCAGTCCCATAGCGGGGGGCGAGATCTTC.